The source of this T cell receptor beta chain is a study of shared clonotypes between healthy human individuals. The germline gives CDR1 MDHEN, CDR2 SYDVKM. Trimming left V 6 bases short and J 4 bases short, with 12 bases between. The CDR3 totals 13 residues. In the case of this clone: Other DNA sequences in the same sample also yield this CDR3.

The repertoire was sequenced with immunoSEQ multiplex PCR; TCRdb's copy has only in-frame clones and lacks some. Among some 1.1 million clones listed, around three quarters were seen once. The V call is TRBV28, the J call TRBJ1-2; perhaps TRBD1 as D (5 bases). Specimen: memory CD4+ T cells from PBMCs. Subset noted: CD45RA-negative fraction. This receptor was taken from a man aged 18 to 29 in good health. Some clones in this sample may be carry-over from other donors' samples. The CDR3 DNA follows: TGTGCCAGCAGGCCCGGGACGGTCTATGGCTACACCTTC. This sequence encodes CASRPGTVYGYTF.